The clone carrying this TCR beta chain was seen only once. The data were taken from a study of brain T cells in children with intractable seizures. Here immunoSEQ multiplex PCR was the method, and the copy in TCRdb shows in-frame clones only, minus some. The repertoire holds about 110,000 clones, roughly 92% seen once, with about 4% in the top ten. Surgery cases with the highest brain T cell transcript signatures were chosen for sequencing. At least one anti-epileptic drug was given before surgery. The germline V gene has CDR1 LNHDA and CDR2 SQIVND (reference sequence). The CDR3 consists of 16 residues. With V trimmed by 2 bases and J by 0 bases, 5 bases remained unmatched.

This TCR derives from a boy younger than two with hemimegalencephaly and intractable seizures. This sequence joins TRBV19 and TRBJ1-1; TRBD1 matches 8 bases. The sample here was peripheral blood, taken at surgery. The CDR3 DNA reads as TGTGCCAGTAGTATACCCCGGACAGGGTTGAACACTGAAGCTTTCTTT. Translated: CASSIPRTGLNTEAFF.